The source of this T cell receptor beta chain is a study of blood T cell repertoires in COVID-19. On the study more broadly: Collection of acute and convalescent COVID-19 samples took place in the United States, Italy and Spain. T cells, B-cell-depleted T cells, or PBMCs provided the cDNA or gDNA that served as material.

Germline V gene sequence: CDR1 LGHNT, CDR2 FRNRAP. Trimming stripped 8 bases from V and 0 bases from J, with 5 bases between. The CDR3 is 12 residues long. In the authors' workflow: Quantification of nucleated cells was approximated via reference gene primer amplification. Sequencing used immunoSEQ multiplex PCR; TCRdb keeps in-frame clones, though not all of them. V and J calls plus clone size are reproduced from that table; the DNA served to infer D and trimming. The sample shows about 100,000 clones, 70% to 90% of them seen only once. This TCR came from a man over 45 with active or convalescent COVID-19. The chain is built from TRBV12-5 and TRBJ1-5; no definite D call. The sequenced sample consisted of peripheral blood. The CDR3 DNA sequence: TGTGCTAGTAGCAATAGCAATCAGCCCCAGCATTTT. Residues: CASSNSNQPQHF.